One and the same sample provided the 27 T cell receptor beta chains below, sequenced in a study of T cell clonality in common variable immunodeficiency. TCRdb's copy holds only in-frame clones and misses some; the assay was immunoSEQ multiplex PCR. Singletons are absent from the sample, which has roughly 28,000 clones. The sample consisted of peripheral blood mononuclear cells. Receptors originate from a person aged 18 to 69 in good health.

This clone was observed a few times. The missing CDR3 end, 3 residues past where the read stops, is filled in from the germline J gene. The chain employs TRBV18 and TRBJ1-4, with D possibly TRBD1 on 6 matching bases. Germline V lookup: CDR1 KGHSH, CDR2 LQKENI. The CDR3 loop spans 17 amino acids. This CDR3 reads CASSPTGGSAENSPLFF. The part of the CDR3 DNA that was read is TGTGCCAGCTCACCAACTGGGGGCTCGGCAGAAAATTCACCA.

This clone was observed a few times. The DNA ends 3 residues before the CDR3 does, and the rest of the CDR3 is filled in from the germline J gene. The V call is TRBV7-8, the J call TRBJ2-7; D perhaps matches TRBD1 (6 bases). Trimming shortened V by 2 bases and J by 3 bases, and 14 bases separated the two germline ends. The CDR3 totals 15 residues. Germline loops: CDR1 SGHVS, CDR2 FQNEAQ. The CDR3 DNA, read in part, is TGTGCCAGCAGCTTAAAAGGGGGTCTCTTCTACGAG. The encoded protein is CASSLKGGLFYE. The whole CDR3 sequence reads CASSLKGGLFYEQYF.

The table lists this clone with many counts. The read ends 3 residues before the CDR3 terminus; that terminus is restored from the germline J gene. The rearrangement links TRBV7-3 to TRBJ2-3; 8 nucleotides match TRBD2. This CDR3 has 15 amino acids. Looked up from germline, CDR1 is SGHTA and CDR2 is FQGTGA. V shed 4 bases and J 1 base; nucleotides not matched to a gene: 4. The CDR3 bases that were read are TGTGCCAGCAGCTGGGATAGCGGGGGCACAGATACG. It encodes CASSWDSGGTDT. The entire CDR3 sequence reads CASSWDSGGTDTQYF. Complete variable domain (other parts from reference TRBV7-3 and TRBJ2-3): GAGVSQTPSNKVTEKGKYVELRCDPISGHTALYWYRQSLGQGPEFLIYFQGTGAADDSGLPNDRFFAVRPEGSVSTLKIQRTERGDSAVYLCASSWDSGGTDTQYFGPGTRLTVL.

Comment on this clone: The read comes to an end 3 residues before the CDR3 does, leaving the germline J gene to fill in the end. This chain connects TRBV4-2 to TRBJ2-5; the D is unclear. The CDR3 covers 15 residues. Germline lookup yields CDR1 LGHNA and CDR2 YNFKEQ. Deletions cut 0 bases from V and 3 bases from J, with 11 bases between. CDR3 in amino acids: CASSQDQELKETQYF. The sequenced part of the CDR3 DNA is TGTGCCAGCAGCCAAGATCAGGAATTGAAAGAGACC.

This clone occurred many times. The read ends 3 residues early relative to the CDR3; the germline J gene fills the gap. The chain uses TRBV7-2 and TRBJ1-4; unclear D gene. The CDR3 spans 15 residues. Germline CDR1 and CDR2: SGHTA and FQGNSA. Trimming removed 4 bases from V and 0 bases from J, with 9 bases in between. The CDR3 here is CASSSAGATNEKLFF. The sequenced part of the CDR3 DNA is TGTGCCAGCAGCTCAGCGGGCGCAACTAATGAAAAA.

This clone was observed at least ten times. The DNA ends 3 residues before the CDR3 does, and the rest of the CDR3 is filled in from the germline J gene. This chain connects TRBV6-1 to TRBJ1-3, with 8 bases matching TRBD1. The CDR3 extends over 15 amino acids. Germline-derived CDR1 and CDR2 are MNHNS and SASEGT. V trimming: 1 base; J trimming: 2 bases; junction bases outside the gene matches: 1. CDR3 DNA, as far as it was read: TGTGCCAGCAGTGAAGGGACAGGGACTGGAAACACC. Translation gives CASSEGTGTGNT. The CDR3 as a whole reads CASSEGTGTGNTIYF.

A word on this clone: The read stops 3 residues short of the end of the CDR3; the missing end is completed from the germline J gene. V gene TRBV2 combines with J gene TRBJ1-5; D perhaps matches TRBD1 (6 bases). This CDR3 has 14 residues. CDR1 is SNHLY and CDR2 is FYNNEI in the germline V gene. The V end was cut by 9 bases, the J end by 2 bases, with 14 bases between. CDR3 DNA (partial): TGTGCCAGGTCAGGGGTTGATGGCAATCAGCCC. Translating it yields CARSGVDGNQP. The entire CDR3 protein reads CARSGVDGNQPQHF.

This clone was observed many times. The DNA read from the CDR3 is TGTGCCAGCAGTTACAACGAGCGTAACGAG. Translating gives CASSYNERNE. The whole CDR3 region reads CASSYNERNEQYF. The chain is built from TRBV6-2 or TRBV6-3 and TRBJ2-7; D not certain. The read finishes 3 residues shy of the CDR3 end, and the germline J gene is used to complete it. V lost 2 bases and J 5 bases, leaving 10 bases between the germline ends. Looked up from germline, CDR1 is MNHEY and CDR2 is SVGEGT. This CDR3 has 13 amino acids.

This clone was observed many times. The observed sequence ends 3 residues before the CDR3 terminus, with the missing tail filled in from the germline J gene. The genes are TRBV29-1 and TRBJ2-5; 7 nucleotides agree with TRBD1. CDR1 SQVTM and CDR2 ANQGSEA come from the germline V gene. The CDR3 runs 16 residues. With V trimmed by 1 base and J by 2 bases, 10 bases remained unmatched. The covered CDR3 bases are TGCAGCGTTGAAGCTGCTCGGGACAGCCCTCAAGAGACC. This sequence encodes CSVEAARDSPQET. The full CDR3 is CSVEAARDSPQETQYF.

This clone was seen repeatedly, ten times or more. The CDR3 bases that were read are TGTGCCAGCAGTGAGCTTGTGGTGCACACTGAA. It is translated as CASSELVVHTE. The whole CDR3 protein reads CASSELVVHTEAFF. The V call is TRBV7-9, the J call TRBJ1-1; D not resolved. The observed sequence ends 3 residues before the CDR3 terminus, with the missing tail filled in from the germline J gene. This CDR3 contains 14 residues. From germline, CDR1 is SEHNR and CDR2 FQNEAQ (reference sequence). V was clipped by 6 bases and J by 3 bases, with 14 bases between them.

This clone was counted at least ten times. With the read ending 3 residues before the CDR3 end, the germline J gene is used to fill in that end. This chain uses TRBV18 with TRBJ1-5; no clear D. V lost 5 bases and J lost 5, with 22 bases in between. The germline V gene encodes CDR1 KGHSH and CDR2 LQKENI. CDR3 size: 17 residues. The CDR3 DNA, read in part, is TGTGCCAGCTCATCTCGACCCCCAGACATGTCCGATCAGCCC. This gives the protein CASSSRPPDMSDQP. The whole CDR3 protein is CASSSRPPDMSDQPQHF.

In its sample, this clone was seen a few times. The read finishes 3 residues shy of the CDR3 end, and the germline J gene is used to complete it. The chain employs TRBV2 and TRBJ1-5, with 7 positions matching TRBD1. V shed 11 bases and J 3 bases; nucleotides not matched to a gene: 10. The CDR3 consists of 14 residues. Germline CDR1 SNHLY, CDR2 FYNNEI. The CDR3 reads CASALTGSNQPQHF. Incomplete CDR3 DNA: TGTGCCTCCGCCCTGACAGGGTCCAATCAGCCC.

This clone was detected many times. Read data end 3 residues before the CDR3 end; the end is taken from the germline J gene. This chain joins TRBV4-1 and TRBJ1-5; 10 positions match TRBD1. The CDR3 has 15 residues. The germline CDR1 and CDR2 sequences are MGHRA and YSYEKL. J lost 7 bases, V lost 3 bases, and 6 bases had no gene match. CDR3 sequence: CASSQETGGIQPQHF. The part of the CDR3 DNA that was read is TGCGCCAGCAGCCAGGAGACAGGGGGCATCCAGCCC.

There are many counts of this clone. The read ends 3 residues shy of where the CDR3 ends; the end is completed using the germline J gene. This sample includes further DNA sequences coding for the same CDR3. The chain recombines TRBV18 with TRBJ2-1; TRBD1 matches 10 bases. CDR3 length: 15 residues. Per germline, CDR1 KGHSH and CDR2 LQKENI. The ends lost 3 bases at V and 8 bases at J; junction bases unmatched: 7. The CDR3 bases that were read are TGTGCCAGCTCACCCGGGACAGGGGAGGGAGATGAG. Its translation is CASSPGTGEGDE. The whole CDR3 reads CASSPGTGEGDEQFF.

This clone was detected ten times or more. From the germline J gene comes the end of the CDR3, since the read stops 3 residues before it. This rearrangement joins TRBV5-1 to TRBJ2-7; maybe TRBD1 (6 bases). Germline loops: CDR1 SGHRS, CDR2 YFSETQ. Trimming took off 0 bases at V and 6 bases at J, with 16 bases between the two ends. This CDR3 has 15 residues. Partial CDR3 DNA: TGCGCCAGCAGCTTGGACAGGGCAGGAGTAGGCGAG. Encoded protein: CASSLDRAGVGE. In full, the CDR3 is CASSLDRAGVGEQYF.

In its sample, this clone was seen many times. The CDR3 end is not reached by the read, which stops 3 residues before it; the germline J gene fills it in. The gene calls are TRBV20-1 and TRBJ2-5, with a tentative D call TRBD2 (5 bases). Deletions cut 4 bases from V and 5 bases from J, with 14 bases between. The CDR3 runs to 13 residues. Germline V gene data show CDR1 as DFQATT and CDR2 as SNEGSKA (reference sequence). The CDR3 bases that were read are TGCAGTGCTATTCTCGTAGCGACGGAGACC. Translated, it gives CSAILVATET. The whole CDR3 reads CSAILVATETQYF.

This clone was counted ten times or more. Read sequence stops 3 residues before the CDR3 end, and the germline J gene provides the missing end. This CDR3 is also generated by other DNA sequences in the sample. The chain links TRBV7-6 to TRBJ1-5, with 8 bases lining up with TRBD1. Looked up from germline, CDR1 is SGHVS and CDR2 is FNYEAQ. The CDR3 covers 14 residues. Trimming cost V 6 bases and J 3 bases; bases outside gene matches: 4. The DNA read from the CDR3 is TGTGCCAGCAGTCTGGACAGGGACAATCAGCCC. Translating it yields CASSLDRDNQP. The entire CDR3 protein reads CASSLDRDNQPQHF.

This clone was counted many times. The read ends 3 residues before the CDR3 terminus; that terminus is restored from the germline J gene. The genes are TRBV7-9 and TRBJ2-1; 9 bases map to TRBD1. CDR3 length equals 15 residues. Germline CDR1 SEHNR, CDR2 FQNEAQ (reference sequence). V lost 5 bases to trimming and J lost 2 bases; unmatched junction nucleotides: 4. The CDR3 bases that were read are TGTGCCAGCAGCAAAGACAGGGGGACCTACAATGAG. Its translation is CASSKDRGTYNE. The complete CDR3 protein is CASSKDRGTYNEQFF.

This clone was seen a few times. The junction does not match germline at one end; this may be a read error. The part of the CDR3 DNA that was read is TGTGCCAGCATCTTAGAGACTGAGGCTAACTATGGC. Residues: CASILETEANYG. The full CDR3 sequence reads CASILETEANYGYTF. This chain links TRBV7-9 with TRBJ1-2; D gene ambiguous. The observed sequence ends 3 residues before the CDR3 terminus, with the missing tail filled in from the germline J gene. The length of the CDR3 is 15 residues. Germline values: CDR1 SEHNR, CDR2 FQNEAQ (reference sequence).

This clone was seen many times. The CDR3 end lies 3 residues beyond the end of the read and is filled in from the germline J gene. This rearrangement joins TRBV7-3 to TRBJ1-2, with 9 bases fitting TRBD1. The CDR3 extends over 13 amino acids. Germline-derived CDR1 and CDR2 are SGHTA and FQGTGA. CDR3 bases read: TGTGCCAGCAGCCTAGGACAGGGGCGAGGC. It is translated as CASSLGQGRG. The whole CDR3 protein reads CASSLGQGRGYTF.

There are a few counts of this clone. The part of the CDR3 DNA that was read is TGTGCCAGTAGTATAGACCTACAGGGGAGCGGAAACACC. It yields the protein CASSIDLQGSGNT. The entire CDR3 protein is CASSIDLQGSGNTIYF. The chain carries TRBV19 and TRBJ1-3; 7 positions match TRBD1. With the read ending 3 residues before the CDR3 end, the germline J gene is used to fill in that end. The CDR3 runs to 16 residues. CDR1 is LNHDA and CDR2 is SQIVND in the germline V gene (reference sequence). V gave up 0 bases and J gave up 4 bases; unmatched junction bases: 6.

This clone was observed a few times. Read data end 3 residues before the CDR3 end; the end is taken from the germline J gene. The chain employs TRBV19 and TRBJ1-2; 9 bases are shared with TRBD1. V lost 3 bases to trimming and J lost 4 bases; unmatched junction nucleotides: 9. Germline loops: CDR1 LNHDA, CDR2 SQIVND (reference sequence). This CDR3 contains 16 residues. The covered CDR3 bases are TGTGCCAGTAGTATTCCCGGGACAGGGATTTCCTATGGC. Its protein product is CASSIPGTGISYG. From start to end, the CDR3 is CASSIPGTGISYGYTF.

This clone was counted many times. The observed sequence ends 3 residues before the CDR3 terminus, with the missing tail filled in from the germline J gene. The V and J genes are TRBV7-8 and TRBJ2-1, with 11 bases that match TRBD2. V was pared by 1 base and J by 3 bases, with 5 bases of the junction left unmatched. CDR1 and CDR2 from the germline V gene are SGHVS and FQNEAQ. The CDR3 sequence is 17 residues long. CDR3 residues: CASSLGPSGGFYNEQFF. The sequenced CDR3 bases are TGTGCCAGCAGCTTAGGTCCTAGCGGGGGGTTCTACAATGAG.

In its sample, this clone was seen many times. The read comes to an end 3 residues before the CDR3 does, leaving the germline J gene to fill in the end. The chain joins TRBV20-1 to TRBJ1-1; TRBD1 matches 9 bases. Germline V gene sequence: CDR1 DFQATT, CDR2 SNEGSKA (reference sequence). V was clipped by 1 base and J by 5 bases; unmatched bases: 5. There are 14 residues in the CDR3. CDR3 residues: CSARGQGGWTEAFF. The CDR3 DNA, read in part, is TGCAGTGCTAGAGGACAGGGGGGCTGGACTGAA.

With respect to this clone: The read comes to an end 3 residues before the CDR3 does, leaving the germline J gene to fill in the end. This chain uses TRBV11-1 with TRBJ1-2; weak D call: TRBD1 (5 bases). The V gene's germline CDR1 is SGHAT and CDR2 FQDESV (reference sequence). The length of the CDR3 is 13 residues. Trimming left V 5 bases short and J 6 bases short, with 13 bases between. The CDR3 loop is CASSIEGSDGYTF. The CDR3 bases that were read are TGTGCCAGCAGCATAGAGGGGTCGGATGGC.

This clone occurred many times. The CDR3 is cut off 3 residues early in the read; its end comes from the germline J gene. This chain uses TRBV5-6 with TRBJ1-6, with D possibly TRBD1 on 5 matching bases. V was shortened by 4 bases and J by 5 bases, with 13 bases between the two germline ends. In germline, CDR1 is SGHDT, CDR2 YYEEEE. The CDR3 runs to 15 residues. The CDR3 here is CASSVGLLNNSPLHF. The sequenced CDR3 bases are TGTGCCAGCAGCGTGGGACTCCTAAATAATTCACCC.

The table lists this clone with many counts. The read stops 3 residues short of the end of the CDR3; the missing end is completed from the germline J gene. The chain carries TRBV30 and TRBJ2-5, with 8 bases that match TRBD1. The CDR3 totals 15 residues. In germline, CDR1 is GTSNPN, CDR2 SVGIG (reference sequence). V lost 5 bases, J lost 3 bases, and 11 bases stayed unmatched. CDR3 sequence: CAWSQGAGGEETQYF. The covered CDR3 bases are TGTGCCTGGTCGCAGGGGGCTGGTGGGGAAGAGACC. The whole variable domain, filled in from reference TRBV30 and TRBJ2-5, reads SQTIHQWPATLVQPVGSPLSLECTVEGTSNPNLYWYRQAAGRGLQLLFYSVGIGQISSEVPQNLSASRPQDRQFILSSKKLLLSDSGFYLCAWSQGAGGEETQYFGPGTRLLVL.